These T cell receptor beta chains were read from a single sample in a study of blood T cell repertoires in COVID-19. The repertoire was sequenced with immunoSEQ multiplex PCR; TCRdb's copy has only in-frame clones and lacks some. The sample records 95,000 to 100,000 clones, roughly nine tenths being singletons. The material sequenced was peripheral blood. These receptors were collected from a man between 45 and 60 years old with acute or convalescent COVID-19. CDR3s include the opening cysteine and the closing phenylalanine or tryptophan. Each record gives: clone size, D gene, J gene, V gene, CDR3 DNA, CDR3 protein. D genes are given only for firm matches. Clone size, where shown, is once, few, many, or a class for clones that have expanded.

NA,NA,TRBJ1-2,TRBV10-2,TGCGCCAGCAGTTGGACACAGGGAGATGGCTACACCTTC,CASSWTQGDGYTF
NA,TRBD1,TRBJ1-2,TRBV19,TGTGCCAGTAGTCCTCGGACAGGGTATGGCTACACCTTC,CASSPRTGYGYTF
NA,TRBD1,TRBJ1-6,TRBV7-9,TGTGCCAGCAGCTTCGGCAGGGGGAGAGATTCACCCCTCCACTTT,CASSFGRGRDSPLHF
once,NA,TRBJ2-2,TRBV27,TGTGCCAGCAGTTTAGGGGGGGGGCCCACCGGGGAGCTGTTTTTT,CASSLGGGPTGELFF
NA,TRBD1,TRBJ2-1,TRBV7-2,TGTGCCAGCACCTCGATACAGGGGTTGGCAAACAATGAGCAGTTCTTC,CASTSIQGLANNEQFF
NA,TRBD1,TRBJ1-1,TRBV7-9,TGTGCCAGCAGCTTAGACAGGGGCAAGGAGTGGGCTTTCTTT,CASSLDRGKEWAFF
NA,TRBD2,TRBJ2-2,TRBV6-4,TGTGCCAGCAGTGACCCGTCACTAGCGGGGGGAGGCGGGGAGCTGTTTTTT,CASSDPSLAGGGGELFF
NA,NA,TRBJ2-3,TRBV10-1,TGCGCCAGCAGTGAGGGTGGCGGCTACACAGATACGCAGTATTTT,CASSEGGGYTDTQYF
NA,NA,TRBJ1-5,TRBV19,TGTGCCAGTACCCAACTCCCCAATCAGCCCCAGCATTTT,CASTQLPNQPQHF
NA,NA,TRBJ2-1,TRBV16,TGTGCCAGCAGCCAAGGACAGAACTTAGAGCAGTTCTTC,CASSQGQNLEQFF
NA,NA,TRBJ1-4,TRBV4-2,TGTGCCAGCAGCCAAGCGCAACAGGGTGAAAAACTGTTTTTT,CASSQAQQGEKLFF
NA,TRBD1,TRBJ2-5,TRBV7-7,TGTGCCAGCAGCTTAATAGGGGGCCCACAAGAGACCCAGTACTTC,CASSLIGGPQETQYF
NA,TRBD2,TRBJ2-1,TRBV7-3,TGTGCCAGCAGCGTAGCGGGGGGGCCAAATGAGCAGTTCTTC,CASSVAGGPNEQFF
NA,TRBD2,TRBJ2-5,TRBV2,TGTGCCAGCATTTGGCGGGGGCAAGAGACCCAGTACTTC,CASIWRGQETQYF
NA,NA,TRBJ1-2,TRBV7-9,TGTGCCAGCAGCCCGCGGGGGCCCATAAAGACCCCTGGCTACACCTTC,CASSPRGPIKTPGYTF
NA,NA,TRBJ1-5,TRBV28,TGTGCCAGCAGTAGCGCAGGGATCCGTAATCAGCCCCAGCATTTT,CASSSAGIRNQPQHF
NA,TRBD1,TRBJ1-1,TRBV5-1,TGCGCCAGCAGCTTGGCCCCGGGACAGCATATTGTGGAGGAAGCTTTCTTT,CASSLAPGQHIVEEAFF
NA,NA,TRBJ2-7,TRBV28,TGTGCCAGCAGTCAAGACAGATTTCCCTACGAGCAGTACTTC,CASSQDRFPYEQYF
NA,TRBD2,TRBJ2-5,TRBV12-5,TGTGCTAGTGCCAACGGACTAGCGGGGCTACAAGAGACCCAGTACTTC,CASANGLAGLQETQYF
NA,NA,TRBJ1-3,TRBV9,TGTGCCAGCAGCCCACAAACAGGGATATCTGGAAACACCATATATTTT,CASSPQTGISGNTIYF
NA,TRBD1,TRBJ1-5,TRBV6-1,TGTGCCAGCAGTGAACCCGACAGGGGAGGTCAGCCCCAGCATTTT,CASSEPDRGGQPQHF
NA,NA,TRBJ2-1,TRBV7-8,TGTGCCAGCAGCTTATCGAGGGTAGCAAATGAGCAGTTCTTC,CASSLSRVANEQFF
NA,NA,TRBJ1-4,TRBV19,TGTGCCAGTAATGGGCCAGTGTCAGAAAAACTGTTTTTT,CASNGPVSEKLFF
NA,TRBD2,TRBJ2-1,TRBV7-3,TGTGCCAGCAACCTAGCGGGGGGCTCCAATGAGCAGTTCTTC,CASNLAGGSNEQFF
NA,NA,TRBJ1-2,TRBV9,TGTGCCAGCAGCGAGGGGAGGGAAGGCCCTTTCTATGGCTACACCTTC,CASSEGREGPFYGYTF
NA,TRBD2,TRBJ2-7,TRBV5-1,TGCGCCAGCAGCTGGGTAGCGGGGGCCTCCTACGAGCAGTACTTC,CASSWVAGASYEQYF
NA,NA,TRBJ1-5,TRBV27,TGTGCCAGCAGCCAACGCCCTATGCCAGGTAGCAATCAGCCCCAGCATTTT,CASSQRPMPGSNQPQHF
once,TRBD1,TRBJ1-6,TRBV2,TGTGCCACTGCCTGGGGACAGGGGGGCAATTCACCCCTCCACTTT,CATAWGQGGNSPLHF
NA,NA,TRBJ1-2,TRBV2,TGTGCCAGCAGTGAAGCATTCGGGGCTAACTATGGCTACACCTTC,CASSEAFGANYGYTF
NA,NA,TRBJ1-5,TRBV19,TGTGCCAGTAGCCAGAGCAATCAGCCCCAGCATTTT,CASSQSNQPQHF
NA,NA,TRBJ1-2,TRBV9,TGTGCCAGCAGCGTAGGGGGGCGCATTGGTGGCTACACCTTC,CASSVGGRIGGYTF
NA,TRBD1,TRBJ1-6,TRBV9,TGTGCCAGCAGCGCGGGGGACAGTAATTCACCCCTCCACTTT,CASSAGDSNSPLHF
once,TRBD2,TRBJ2-2,TRBV3-1/TRBV3-2,TGTGCCAGCAGACGGACTAGCGGGGGGCCTTGGAACACCGGGGAGCTGTTTTTT,CASRRTSGGPWNTGELFF
NA,TRBD1,TRBJ2-7,TRBV5-1,TGCGCCAGCAGCGGGGACAGAAACGAGCAGTACTTC,CASSGDRNEQYF
NA,NA,TRBJ2-3,TRBV5-1,TGCGCCAGCAGCGTACAGGGCACAGATACGCAGTATTTT,CASSVQGTDTQYF
NA,NA,TRBJ1-1,TRBV27,TGTGCCAGCAGTTTATTCCCCTCGGGGGAAGCTTTCTTT,CASSLFPSGEAFF
once,NA,TRBJ1-5,TRBV16,TGTGCCAGCAGCCAATCTATCGGTTCGGGGTTCGGGGAGCCCCAGCATTTT,CASSQSIGSGFGEPQHF
few,NA,TRBJ1-1,TRBV30,TGTGCCTGGAGTGTATACAGGATCTACACTGAAGCTTTCTTT,CAWSVYRIYTEAFF
NA,TRBD2,TRBJ2-5,TRBV2,TGTGCCGTAACAAGCGGGGTAGGAGAGACCCAGTACTTC,CAVTSGVGETQYF
NA,NA,TRBJ1-3,TRBV21-1,TGTGCCAGCAGCAAACCACGGACCCGTGACAGGGGGAGGCACACCATATATTTT,CASSKPRTRDRGRHTIYF
NA,NA,TRBJ1-1,TRBV7-9,TGTGCCAGCAGCTTAGTCGGGGGGAACACTGAAGCTTTCTTT,CASSLVGGNTEAFF
NA,TRBD1,TRBJ2-7,TRBV7-9,TGTGCCAGCAGCTCTACAGGGGATCGCGAGCAGTACTTC,CASSSTGDREQYF